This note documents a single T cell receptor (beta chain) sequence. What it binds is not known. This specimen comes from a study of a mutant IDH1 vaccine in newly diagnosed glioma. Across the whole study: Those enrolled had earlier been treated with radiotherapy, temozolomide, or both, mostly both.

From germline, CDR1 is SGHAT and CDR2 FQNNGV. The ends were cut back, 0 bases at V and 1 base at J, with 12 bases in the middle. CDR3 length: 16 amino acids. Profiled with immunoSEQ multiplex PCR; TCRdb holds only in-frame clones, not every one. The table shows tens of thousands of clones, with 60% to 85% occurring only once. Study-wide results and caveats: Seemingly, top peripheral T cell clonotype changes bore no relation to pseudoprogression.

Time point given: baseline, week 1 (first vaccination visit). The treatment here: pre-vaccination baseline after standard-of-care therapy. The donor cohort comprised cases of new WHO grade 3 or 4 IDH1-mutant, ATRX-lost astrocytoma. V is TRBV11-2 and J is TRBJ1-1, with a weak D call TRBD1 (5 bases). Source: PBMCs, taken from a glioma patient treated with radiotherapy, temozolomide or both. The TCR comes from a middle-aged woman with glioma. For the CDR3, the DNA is TGTGCCAGCAGCTTAGATTGGGGGAACAAGAACACTGAAGCTTTCTTT. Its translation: CASSLDWGNKNTEAFF.